A selection of T cell receptor beta chains follows, all from one sample in a study of patients and donors after allogeneic stem cell transplantation. TCRdb reprocessed the RT-PCR reads via MiXCR and lists one record per CDR3 protein. In the table there are about 960,000 distinct CDR3 sequences, 18% of which are singletons. The source material was blood, either unsorted or a sorted T cell fraction (not recorded which). Receptors were obtained from a human donor who was either an allogeneic HSCT recipient or a stem cell or donor lymphocyte infusion donor (not recorded which). It is not recorded whose cells these are; they may come from a transplant donor. Each CDR3 is given with its conserved first and last residue. A D gene is named only where the DNA matches it firmly. Clone size is not always given. Where it is, it says once, few, many or a class for expanded clones.

v_gene,j_gene,abundance,d_gene,CDR3aa,CDR3nt
TRBV2,TRBJ2-7,few,TRBD1,CASSGDRAYEQYF,TGTGCCAGCAGCGGGGACAGGGCCTACGAGCAGTACTTC
TRBV7-3,TRBJ1-4,few,NA,CASSLKASRGELFF,TGTGCCAGCAGCTTAAAAGCCAGCCGGGGAGAACTGTTTTTT
TRBV7-9,TRBJ1-1,few,NA,CASSRLRTVNTEAFF,TGTGCCAGCAGCCGATTACGGACAGTCAACACTGAAGCTTTCTTT
TRBV4-3,TRBJ2-1,NA,TRBD2,CASSQVGGLAWNEQFF,TGCGCCAGCAGCCAAGTAGGTGGACTAGCATGGAATGAGCAGTTCTTC
TRBV15,TRBJ1-1,few,TRBD1,CATSRGQGQNTEAFF,TGTGCCACCAGCAGGGGACAGGGCCAGAACACTGAAGCTTTCTTT
TRBV12-3/TRBV12-4,TRBJ2-2,few,NA,CASSLDSQVTGELFF,TGTGCCAGCAGCCTTGACTCGCAGGTCACCGGGGAGCTGTTTTTT
TRBV19,TRBJ1-2,few,TRBD1,CASRGRGQNYGYTF,TGTGCCAGTAGGGGTCGGGGACAGAACTATGGCTACACCTTC
TRBV5-1,TRBJ1-1,NA,NA,CASSWDIGGDTEAFF,TGCGCCAGCAGCTGGGACATTGGGGGTGACACTGAAGCTTTCTTT
TRBV19,TRBJ2-1,NA,NA,CASSIRVGLNEQFF,TGTGCCAGTAGTATCAGGGTAGGGCTCAATGAGCAGTTCTTC
TRBV4-1,TRBJ2-2,many,NA,CASSLVTNTGELFF,TGCGCCAGCAGCCTCGTGACCAACACCGGGGAGCTGTTTTTT
TRBV28,TRBJ1-2,NA,TRBD1,CASSRTGEGYGYTF,TGTGCCAGCAGTCGGACAGGGGAGGGTTATGGCTACACCTTC
TRBV7-6,TRBJ1-2,few,NA,CASSPISGAANYGYTF,TGTGCCAGCAGCCCCATATCCGGGGCAGCTAACTATGGCTACACCTTC
TRBV12-3/TRBV12-4,TRBJ1-5,NA,NA,CASGSGSKPQHF,TGTGCCAGTGGATCAGGGTCAAAGCCCCAGCATTTT
TRBV29-1,TRBJ2-7,NA,NA,CSVDKAGEGPSYEQYF,TGCAGCGTTGATAAGGCAGGGGAGGGCCCTTCCTACGAGCAGTACTTC
TRBV2,TRBJ2-4,NA,NA,CASSLETYIQYF,TGTGCCAGCTCACTCGAGACCTACATTCAGTACTTC
TRBV21-1,TRBJ1-5,few,NA,CASSKGHRGRHPNQPQHF,TGTGCCAGCAGCAAAGGGCACAGGGGGCGACATCCGAATCAGCCCCAGCATTTT
TRBV12-3/TRBV12-4,TRBJ1-4,few,NA,CASSRTGRANEKLFF,TGTGCCAGCAGCCGTACAGGGAGGGCTAATGAAAAACTGTTTTTT
TRBV20-1,TRBJ2-1,NA,NA,CSAMGRGLNNEQFF,TGCAGTGCTATGGGGAGGGGGCTGAACAATGAGCAGTTCTTC
TRBV9,TRBJ2-5,few,TRBD1,CASSVRGRETQYF,TGTGCCAGCAGCGTAAGGGGGCGGGAGACCCAGTACTTC
TRBV14,TRBJ2-5,NA,NA,CASSPVLLRDKETQYF,TGTGCCAGCAGCCCGGTATTATTGCGGGATAAAGAGACCCAGTACTTC
TRBV7-6,TRBJ2-5,few,NA,CASSLQDRYQETQYF,TGTGCCAGCAGTTTACAGGACCGGTACCAAGAGACCCAGTACTTC
TRBV14,TRBJ2-3,NA,NA,CASSQFRGDNTDTQYF,TGTGCCAGCAGCCAATTTCGGGGGGACAACACAGATACGCAGTATTTT
TRBV6-6,TRBJ1-1,NA,NA,CASSPVAAEAFF,TGTGCCAGCAGTCCCGTAGCAGCTGAAGCTTTCTTT
TRBV13,TRBJ2-3,few,TRBD2,CASSPTSVSDTQYF,TGTGCCAGCAGCCCGACTAGCGTTTCAGATACGCAGTATTTT
TRBV12-3/TRBV12-4,TRBJ2-2,NA,TRBD1,CASRNEDRATGELFF,TGTGCCAGCAGAAATGAGGACAGGGCCACCGGGGAGCTGTTTTTT
TRBV4-2,TRBJ2-2,NA,NA,CASSQQRTNTGELFF,TGTGCCAGCAGCCAACAGCGGACTAACACCGGGGAGCTGTTTTTT
TRBV7-6,TRBJ1-5,NA,TRBD1,CASSPRTGLDQPQHF,TGTGCCAGCAGCCCACGGACAGGGTTGGATCAGCCCCAGCATTTT
TRBV11-2,TRBJ2-2,NA,TRBD2,CASSFVGGTTGELFF,TGTGCCAGCAGCTTCGTCGGGGGGACCACCGGGGAGCTGTTTTTT
TRBV29-1,TRBJ2-1,many,TRBD1,CSVGTGNLLRTDEQFF,TGCAGCGTTGGGACAGGGAACCTTCTCCGTACCGATGAGCAGTTCTTC
TRBV24-1,TRBJ2-5,few,NA,CATSDDYGTPKETQYF,TGTGCCACCAGTGACGATTACGGGACACCAAAAGAGACCCAGTACTTC
TRBV24-1,TRBJ1-1,many,NA,CATSEVSRNTEAFF,TGTGCCACCAGTGAAGTAAGCAGGAACACTGAAGCTTTCTTT
TRBV12-3/TRBV12-4,TRBJ2-7,few,TRBD1,CASSRNRGLEGEQYF,TGTGCCAGCAGCCGTAACAGGGGGCTGGAGGGCGAGCAGTACTTC
TRBV2,TRBJ2-7,NA,NA,CASSVNNEQYF,TGTGCCAGCAGTGTAAATAACGAGCAGTACTTC
TRBV7-2,TRBJ1-4,NA,NA,CASSLVFRGLNEKLFF,TGTGCCAGCAGCTTAGTTTTTCGGGGCCTTAATGAAAAACTGTTTTTT
TRBV27,TRBJ2-1,few,NA,CASSRRTDGREQFF,TGTGCCAGCAGCCGACGGACGGACGGACGGGAGCAGTTCTTC
TRBV7-9,TRBJ2-1,few,TRBD2,CASSFGTSGGNEQFF,TGTGCCAGCAGCTTCGGGACTAGCGGGGGCAATGAGCAGTTCTTC
TRBV30,TRBJ2-2,NA,NA,CAWSRMTAGELFF,TGTGCCTGGAGTCGGATGACAGCCGGGGAGCTGTTTTTT
TRBV20-1,TRBJ2-2,few,TRBD2,CSAKASGMNTGELFF,TGCAGTGCTAAAGCTAGCGGGATGAACACCGGGGAGCTGTTTTTT
TRBV7-9,TRBJ2-5,few,TRBD2,CASRPNTSGYVKETQYF,TGTGCCAGCAGACCAAATACTAGCGGATACGTGAAAGAGACCCAGTACTTC
TRBV5-1,TRBJ2-1,NA,NA,CASSLRSGFEQFF,TGCGCCAGCAGCTTGCGATCGGGGTTTGAGCAGTTCTTC